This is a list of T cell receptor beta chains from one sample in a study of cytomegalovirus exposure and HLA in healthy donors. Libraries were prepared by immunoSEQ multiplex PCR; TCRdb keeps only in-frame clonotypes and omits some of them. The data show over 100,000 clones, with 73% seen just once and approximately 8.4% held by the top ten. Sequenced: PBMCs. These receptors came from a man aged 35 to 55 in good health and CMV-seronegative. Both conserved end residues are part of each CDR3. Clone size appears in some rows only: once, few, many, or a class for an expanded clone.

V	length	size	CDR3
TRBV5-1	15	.	CASSLGGGPYNEQFF
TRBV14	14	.	CASSQGGQGNGYTF
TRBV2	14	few	CASRGDTLNQPQHF
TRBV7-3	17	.	CASSLGISGGFGDTQYF
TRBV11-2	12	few	CASSLAGEGAFF
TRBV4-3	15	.	CASSQARDRGYEQYF
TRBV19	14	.	CASSTDRETYEQYF
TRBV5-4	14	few	CASSLAGVDEKLFF
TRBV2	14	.	CASSERRYTGELFF
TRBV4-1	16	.	CASSQSGTSGLQEQYF
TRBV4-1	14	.	CASSQASVADTQYF
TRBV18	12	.	CASSSSTDTQYF
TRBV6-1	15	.	CASRTGVATNEKLFF
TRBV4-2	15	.	CASSQGPQGSYEQYF
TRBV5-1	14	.	CASSLRGPGNTIYF
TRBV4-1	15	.	CASSQSQGIQETQYF
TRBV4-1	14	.	CASSLRVEAGELFF
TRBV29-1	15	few	CSVVPRQGSLDEQYF
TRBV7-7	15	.	CASSPRTSGGDEQFF
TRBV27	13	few	CASSPGGFGGYTF
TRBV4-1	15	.	CASSQEQQVNTEAFF
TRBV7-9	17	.	CASSLGLLGGQGNTIYF
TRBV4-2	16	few	CASSQVRGRYTDTQYF
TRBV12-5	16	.	CASASRETDRQETQYF
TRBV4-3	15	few	CASSPTGTGANVLTF
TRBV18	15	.	CASSPRQGAYGELFF